This T cell receptor (beta chain) originates from a study of early T cells in non-severe SARS-CoV-2 infection. The sample holds many counts of this clonotype. Its target is unknown. Study-wide findings and caveats: VDJdb-based annotation leaned toward anti-spike CD8 responses and missed private and CD4 specificities.

Germline values: CDR1 GTSNPN, CDR2 SVGIG (reference sequence). This CDR3 region has 15 residues. V lost 4 bases and J 1 base, leaving 16 bases between the germline ends. Attachment of unique molecular identifiers to individual cDNA molecules was performed. TCRdb fed the 5' RACE reads into MiXCR, producing one record per CDR3 protein. The sample lists tens of thousands of distinct CDR3 sequences; 13% to 15% were seen once. The receptor was isolated from an adult who was a healthcare worker with PCR-confirmed SARS-CoV-2 infection or an uninfected control (not recorded which). The source was whole blood, collected at baseline. The chain links TRBV30 to TRBJ1-1; a weak D match, TRBD1 (5 bases). This CDR3 reads CAWTRGLRKNTEAFF. DNA for the CDR3: TGTGCCTGGACCCGGGGCCTAAGAAAGAACACTGAAGCTTTCTTT.